The TCR beta chain described here comes from a study of neoadjuvant nivolumab and ipilimumab in lung cancer. Study results and caveats: Compared with tumor-adjacent uninvolved lung, resected tumors showed greater richness and clonality. From pretherapy to surgery, tumor richness and clonality rose with dual therapy. Resected-tumor TCR richness correlated positively with pretherapy blood richness.

The method was immunoSEQ multiplex PCR; TCRdb's version includes in-frame clones alone and lacks a portion of them. Here the sample spans tens of thousands of clones, approximately 80% being singletons. This CDR3 spans 13 amino acids. V lost 3 bases and J lost 7, with 14 bases in between. Looked up from germline, CDR1 is SGHDT and CDR2 is YYEEEE. As regards this clone: The antigen remains undetermined.

This specimen was peripheral blood, taken before neoadjuvant nivolumab, alone or with ipilimumab. The receptor was derived from an adult with non-small cell lung cancer. The chain combines TRBV5-6 with TRBJ2-7; D not resolved. The CDR3 sequence: CASSSPIGQEQYF. The CDR3 region has the DNA TGTGCCAGCAGCTCCCCCATTGGGCAGGAGCAGTACTTC.